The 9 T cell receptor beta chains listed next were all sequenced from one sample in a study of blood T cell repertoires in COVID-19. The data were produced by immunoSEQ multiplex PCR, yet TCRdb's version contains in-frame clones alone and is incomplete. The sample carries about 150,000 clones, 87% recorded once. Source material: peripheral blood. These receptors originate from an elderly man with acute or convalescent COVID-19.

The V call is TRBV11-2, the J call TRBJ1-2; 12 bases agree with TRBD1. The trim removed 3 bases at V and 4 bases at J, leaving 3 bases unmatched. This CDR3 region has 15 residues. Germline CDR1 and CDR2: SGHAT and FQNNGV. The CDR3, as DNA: TGTGCCAGCAGCTTGGGGACAGGGGGCGTCTATGGCTACACCTTC. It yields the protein CASSLGTGGVYGYTF.

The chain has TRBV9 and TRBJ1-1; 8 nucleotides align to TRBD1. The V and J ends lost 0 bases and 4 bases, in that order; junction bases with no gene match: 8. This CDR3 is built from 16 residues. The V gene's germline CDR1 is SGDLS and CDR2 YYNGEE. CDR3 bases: TGTGCCAGCAGCGTAGCGGCAGGGGGCGCGGGCACTGAAGCTTTCTTT. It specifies CASSVAAGGAGTEAFF.

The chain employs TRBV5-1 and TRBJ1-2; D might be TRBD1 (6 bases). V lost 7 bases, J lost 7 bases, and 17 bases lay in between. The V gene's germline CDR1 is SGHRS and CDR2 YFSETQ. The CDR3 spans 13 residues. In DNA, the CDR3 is TGCGCCAGCGCTACGCAGGGGATACCTGGCTACACCTTC. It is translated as CASATQGIPGYTF. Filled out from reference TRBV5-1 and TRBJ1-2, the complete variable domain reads KAGVTQTPRYLIKTRGQQVTLSCSPISGHRSVSWYQQTPGQGLQFLFEYFSETQRNKGNFPGRFSGRQFSNSRSEMNVSTLELGDSALYLCASATQGIPGYTFGSGTRLTVV.

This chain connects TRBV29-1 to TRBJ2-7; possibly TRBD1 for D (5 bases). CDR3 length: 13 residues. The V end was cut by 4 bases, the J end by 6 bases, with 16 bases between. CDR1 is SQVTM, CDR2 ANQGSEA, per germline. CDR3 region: CSVVEQGLGEQYF. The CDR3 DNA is TGCAGCGTTGTAGAGCAGGGTTTAGGCGAGCAGTACTTC.

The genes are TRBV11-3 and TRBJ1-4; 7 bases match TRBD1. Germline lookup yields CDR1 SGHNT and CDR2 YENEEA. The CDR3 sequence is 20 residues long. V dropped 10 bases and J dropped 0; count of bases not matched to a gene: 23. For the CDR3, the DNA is TGTGCCACGAAAACAGGGGTGGCAACTATTTTAAGGACAACTAATGAAAAACTGTTTTTT. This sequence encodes CATKTGVATILRTTNEKLFF.

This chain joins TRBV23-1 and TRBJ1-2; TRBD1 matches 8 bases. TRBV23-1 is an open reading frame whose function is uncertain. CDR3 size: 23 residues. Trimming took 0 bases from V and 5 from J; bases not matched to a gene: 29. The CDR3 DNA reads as TGCGCCAGCAGTCAATCATCGGACGGGACAGGTATTCTAAACGAGGGTTATGTGTATGGCTACACCTTC. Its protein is CASSQSSDGTGILNEGYVYGYTF.

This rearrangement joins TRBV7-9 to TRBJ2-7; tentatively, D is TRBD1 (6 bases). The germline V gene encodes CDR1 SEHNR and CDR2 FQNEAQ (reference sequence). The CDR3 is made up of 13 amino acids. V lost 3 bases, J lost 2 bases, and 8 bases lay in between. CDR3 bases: TGTGCCAGCAGCTTGCGGACAGCCTACGAGCAGTACTTC. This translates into CASSLRTAYEQYF. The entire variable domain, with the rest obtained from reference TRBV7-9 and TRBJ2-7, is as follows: DTGVSQNPRHKITKRGQNVTFRCDPISEHNRLYWYRQTLGQGPEFLTYFQNEAQLEKSRLLSDRFSAERPKGSFSTLEIQRTEQGDSAMYLCASSLRTAYEQYFGPGTRLTVT.

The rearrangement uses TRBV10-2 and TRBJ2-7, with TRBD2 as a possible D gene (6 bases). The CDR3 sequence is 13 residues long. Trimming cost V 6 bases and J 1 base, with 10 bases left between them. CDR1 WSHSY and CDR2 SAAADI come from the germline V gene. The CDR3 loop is CASRAGRSYEQYF. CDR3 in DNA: TGCGCCAGCAGGGCGGGGCGGTCCTACGAGCAGTACTTC.

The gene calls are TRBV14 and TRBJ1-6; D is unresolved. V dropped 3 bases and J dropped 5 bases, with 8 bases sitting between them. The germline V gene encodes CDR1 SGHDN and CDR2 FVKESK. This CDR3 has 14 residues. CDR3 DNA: TGTGCCAGCAGCCACCCACTAAATAATTCACCCCTCCACTTT. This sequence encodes CASSHPLNNSPLHF.